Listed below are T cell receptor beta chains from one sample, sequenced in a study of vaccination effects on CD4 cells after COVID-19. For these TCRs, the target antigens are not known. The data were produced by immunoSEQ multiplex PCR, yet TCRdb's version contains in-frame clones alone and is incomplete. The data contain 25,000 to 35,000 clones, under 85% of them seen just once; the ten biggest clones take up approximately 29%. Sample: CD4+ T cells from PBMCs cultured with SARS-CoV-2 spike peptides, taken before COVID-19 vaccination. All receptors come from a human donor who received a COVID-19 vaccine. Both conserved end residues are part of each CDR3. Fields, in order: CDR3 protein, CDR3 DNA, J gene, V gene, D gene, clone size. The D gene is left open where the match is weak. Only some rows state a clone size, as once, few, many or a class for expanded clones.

CDR3: CAISGRGPMNTEAFF
DNA: TGTGCCATCAGTGGGAGGGGGCCCATGAACACTGAAGCTTTCTTT
J: TRBJ1-1
V: TRBV10-3
D: TRBD1
size: NA

CDR3: CASSLASISGSETQYF
DNA: TGTGCCAGCAGCTTAGCGAGCATCTCAGGGAGCGAGACCCAGTACTTC
J: TRBJ2-5
V: TRBV7-2
D: NA
size: NA

CDR3: CASSDGQGNSPLHF
DNA: TGCGCCAGCAGCGACGGACAGGGGAATTCACCCCTCCACTTT
J: TRBJ1-6
V: TRBV5-1
D: TRBD1
size: NA

CDR3: CASSYRSEAFF
DNA: TGTGCCAGCAGTTATAGGTCTGAAGCTTTCTTT
J: TRBJ1-1
V: TRBV6-2/TRBV6-3
D: NA
size: few

CDR3: CASSVAQGEYGYTF
DNA: TGTGCCAGCAGCGTAGCCCAGGGAGAATATGGCTACACCTTC
J: TRBJ1-2
V: TRBV9
D: NA
size: NA

CDR3: CASSPAVDKETQYF
DNA: TGTGCCAGCAGCCCCGCCGTGGATAAAGAGACCCAGTACTTC
J: TRBJ2-5
V: TRBV5-4
D: NA
size: NA

CDR3: CASRSGQGDQPQHF
DNA: TGTGCCAGCAGGAGTGGACAGGGCGATCAGCCCCAGCATTTT
J: TRBJ1-5
V: TRBV28
D: TRBD1
size: NA

CDR3: CASSSPTESYEQYF
DNA: TGTGCCAGCAGTTCCCCGACGGAATCCTACGAGCAGTACTTC
J: TRBJ2-7
V: TRBV27
D: NA
size: NA

CDR3: CASSHGVNEKLFF
DNA: TGTGCCAGCAGCCACGGTGTCAATGAAAAACTGTTTTTT
J: TRBJ1-4
V: TRBV3-1/TRBV3-2
D: NA
size: NA

CDR3: CASSRTSGNEQFF
DNA: TGTGCCAGCAGTCGGACTAGCGGCAATGAGCAGTTCTTC
J: TRBJ2-1
V: TRBV6-5
D: TRBD2
size: NA

CDR3: CASSIIPTATEAFF
DNA: TGTGCCAGTAGTATTATCCCAACAGCCACTGAAGCTTTCTTT
J: TRBJ1-1
V: TRBV19
D: NA
size: NA

CDR3: CASSADRGANEQFF
DNA: TGTGCCAGCAGTGCCGACAGGGGCGCAAATGAGCAGTTCTTC
J: TRBJ2-1
V: TRBV7-9
D: TRBD1
size: NA

CDR3: CASSELVASDTQYF
DNA: TGTGCCAGCAGTGAGTTAGTAGCCTCAGATACGCAGTATTTT
J: TRBJ2-3
V: TRBV6-1
D: NA
size: NA

CDR3: CASSPRAYEQYF
DNA: TGTGCCAGCAGTCCTAGAGCGTACGAGCAGTACTTC
J: TRBJ2-7
V: TRBV2
D: NA
size: NA

CDR3: CASRNQTSVETQYF
DNA: TGTGCCAGCAGGAACCAAACTAGCGTCGAGACCCAGTACTTC
J: TRBJ2-5
V: TRBV2
D: TRBD2
size: NA

CDR3: CASSPQGRDTEAFF
DNA: TGTGCCAGCTCACCACAAGGGCGGGACACTGAAGCTTTCTTT
J: TRBJ1-1
V: TRBV18
D: NA
size: NA

CDR3: CASSRDREGNTEAFF
DNA: TGCGCCAGCAGCCGGGACAGGGAGGGGAACACTGAAGCTTTCTTT
J: TRBJ1-1
V: TRBV4-3
D: TRBD1
size: few

CDR3: CGPGQGNEQFF
DNA: TGCGGGCCGGGGCAGGGGAATGAGCAGTTCTTC
J: TRBJ2-1
V: TRBV20-1
D: NA
size: NA

CDR3: CASSLTDSGNTIYF
DNA: TGTGCCAGCAGCTTGACAGACTCTGGAAACACCATATATTTT
J: TRBJ1-3
V: TRBV11-1
D: NA
size: NA